The rows below give T cell receptor beta chains drawn from one sample of a study of CD8+CD57+ T cells in acquired aplastic anemia. From the reads, TCRdb called clonotypes with MiXCR, one entry per CDR3 protein. The sample shows 150,000 to 200,000 distinct CDR3 sequences, more than 45% of them seen only once. Sequencing used sorted CD4+, CD8+, or CD8+CD57+ T cells (not recorded which) from PBMCs. Receptors originate from a human donor with aplastic anemia. Each CDR3 is given with its conserved first and last residue. The D gene is left open where the match is weak. A row's size may be missing; if present it is once, few, many or a size class.

TRBJ2-3 | NA | NA | TRBV24-1 | CATSDTGGSTDTQYF | TGTGCCACCAGTGACACAGGTGGGAGCACAGATACGCAGTATTTT
TRBJ2-3 | many | NA | TRBV11-2 | CASSLDLRADTQYF | TGTGCCAGCAGCTTAGATCTACGGGCAGATACGCAGTATTTT
TRBJ2-5 | NA | NA | TRBV24-1 | CATSDYLGATQYF | TGTGCCACCAGTGATTACCTGGGGGCGACCCAGTACTTC
TRBJ2-5 | many | TRBD1 | TRBV5-1 | CASSFNEGRGPETQYF | TGCGCCAGCAGCTTTAACGAGGGCAGGGGGCCAGAGACCCAGTACTTC
TRBJ2-2 | NA | NA | TRBV2 | CASSGDPGAWSTGELFF | TGTGCCAGCAGTGGGGATCCGGGGGCCTGGAGCACCGGGGAGCTGTTTTTT
TRBJ2-1 | many | NA | TRBV5-1 | CASVLNAGPDNEQFF | TGCGCCAGCGTTCTCAATGCGGGTCCTGACAATGAGCAGTTCTTC
TRBJ1-2 | many | NA | TRBV24-1 | CATSDYNYGYTF | TGTGCCACCAGTGATTATAACTATGGCTACACCTTC
TRBJ1-1 | many | TRBD1 | TRBV19 | CASSLQGAAEAFF | TGTGCCAGTAGTTTACAGGGGGCCGCTGAAGCTTTCTTT
TRBJ2-7 | NA | TRBD2 | TRBV15 | CATTASGLYEQYF | TGTGCCACCACGGCTAGCGGATTATACGAGCAGTACTTC
TRBJ2-1 | many | NA | TRBV5-1 | CASRILGSNEQFF | TGCGCCAGCAGAATACTGGGCAGCAATGAGCAGTTCTTC
TRBJ1-6 | NA | TRBD1 | TRBV29-1 | CSVGTGENSPLHF | TGCAGCGTTGGGACAGGCGAGAATTCACCCCTCCACTTT
TRBJ2-7 | NA | NA | TRBV19 | CASSLQGTNFYEQYF | TGTGCCAGCAGCCTCCAGGGGACCAATTTCTACGAGCAGTACTTC
TRBJ2-3 | few | TRBD2 | TRBV4-2 | CASSQASGGTSTDTQYF | TGTGCCAGCAGCCAAGCTAGCGGGGGGACGAGCACAGATACGCAGTATTTT
TRBJ1-5 | NA | NA | TRBV14 | CASSAGDQPQHF | TGTGCCAGCAGCGCCGGAGATCAGCCCCAGCATTTT
TRBJ2-4 | once | TRBD2 | TRBV20-1 | CSARVLAPGLAKNIQHF | TGCAGTGCTAGAGTTTTGGCCCCGGGACTAGCCAAAAACATTCAGCACTTC
TRBJ2-5 | NA | NA | TRBV6-5 | CASSYGSESQYF | TGTGCCAGCAGTTACGGGTCAGAGAGCCAGTACTTC
TRBJ2-5 | few | TRBD2 | TRBV6-2/TRBV6-3 | CASSYSSAGGPETQYF | TGTGCCAGCAGTTACTCTTCGGCGGGGGGGCCAGAGACCCAGTACTTC
TRBJ1-2 | NA | NA | TRBV14 | CASSQDGHVGDYTF | TGTGCCAGCAGCCAAGATGGCCACGTGGGAGACTACACCTTC
TRBJ2-5 | NA | TRBD1 | TRBV10-3 | CAIRGQGEQYF | TGTGCCATCAGGGGACAGGGGGAGCAGTACTTC
TRBJ2-3 | NA | NA | TRBV25-1 | CATSDLGITQYF | TGTGCCACCAGTGATTTGGGGATTACGCAGTATTTT
TRBJ2-1 | many | NA | TRBV7-2 | CASRPNGRNEQFF | TGTGCCAGCCGACCAAATGGTCGAAATGAGCAGTTCTTC
TRBJ2-7 | once | NA | TRBV5-1 | CASSILGLLADEQYF | TGCGCCAGCAGTATTTTAGGCTTACTCGCCGACGAGCAGTACTTC